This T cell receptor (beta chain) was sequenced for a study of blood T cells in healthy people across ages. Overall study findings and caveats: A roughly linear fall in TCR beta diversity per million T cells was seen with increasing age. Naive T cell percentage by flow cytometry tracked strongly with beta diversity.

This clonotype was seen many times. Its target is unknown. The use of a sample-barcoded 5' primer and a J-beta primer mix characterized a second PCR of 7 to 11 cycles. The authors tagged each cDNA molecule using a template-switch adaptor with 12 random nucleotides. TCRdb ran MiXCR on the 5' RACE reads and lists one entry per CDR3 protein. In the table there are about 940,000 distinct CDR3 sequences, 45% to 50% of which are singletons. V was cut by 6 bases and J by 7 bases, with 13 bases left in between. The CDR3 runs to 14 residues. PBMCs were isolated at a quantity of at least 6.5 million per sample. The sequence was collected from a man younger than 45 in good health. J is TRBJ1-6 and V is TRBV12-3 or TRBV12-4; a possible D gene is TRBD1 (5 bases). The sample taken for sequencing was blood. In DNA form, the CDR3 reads TGTGCCAGCAGCGCCGGGACCCTAAATTCACCCCTCCACTTT. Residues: CASSAGTLNSPLHF.